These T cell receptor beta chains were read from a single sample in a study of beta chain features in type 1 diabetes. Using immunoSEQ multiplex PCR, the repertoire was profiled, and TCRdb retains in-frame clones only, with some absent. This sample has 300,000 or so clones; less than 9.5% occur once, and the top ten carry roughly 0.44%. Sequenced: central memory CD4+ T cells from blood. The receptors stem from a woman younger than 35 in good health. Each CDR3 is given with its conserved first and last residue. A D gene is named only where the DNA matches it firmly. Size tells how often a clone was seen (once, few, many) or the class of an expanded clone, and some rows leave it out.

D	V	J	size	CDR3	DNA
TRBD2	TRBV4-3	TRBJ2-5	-	CASSQSSGRIEETQYF	TGCGCCAGCAGCCAGAGTAGCGGGAGAATAGAAGAGACCCAGTACTTC
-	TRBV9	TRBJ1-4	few	CASSVGQVKDEKLFF	TGTGCCAGCAGCGTAGGGCAGGTAAAGGATGAAAAACTGTTTTTT
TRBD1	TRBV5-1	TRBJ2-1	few	CASSTGVSYNEQFF	TGCGCCAGCTCGACAGGGGTCTCCTACAATGAGCAGTTCTTC
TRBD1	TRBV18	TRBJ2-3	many	CASSPRTGSSTDTQYF	TGTGCCAGCTCACCACGGACAGGGTCTAGTACAGATACGCAGTATTTT
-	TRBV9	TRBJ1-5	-	CASSKTGNPDQPQHF	TGTGCCAGCAGCAAAACCGGGAACCCCGATCAGCCCCAGCATTTT
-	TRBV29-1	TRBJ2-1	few	CSVAYNEQFF	TGCAGCGTGGCTTACAATGAGCAGTTCTTC
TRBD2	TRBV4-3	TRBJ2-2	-	CASSQGRGGRALTGELFF	TGCGCCAGCAGCCAAGGAAGAGGCGGGAGGGCCCTCACCGGGGAGCTGTTTTTT
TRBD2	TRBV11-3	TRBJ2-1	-	CASSLAAGASGNNEQFF	TGTGCCAGCAGCTTAGCGGCGGGGGCTAGCGGGAACAATGAGCAGTTCTTC
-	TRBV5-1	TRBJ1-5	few	CASSLVPDSNQPQHF	TGCGCCAGCAGCTTGGTGCCAGATAGCAATCAGCCCCAGCATTTT
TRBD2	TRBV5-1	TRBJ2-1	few	CASSLSGAYNEQFF	TGCGCCAGCAGCTTAAGCGGGGCTTACAATGAGCAGTTCTTC
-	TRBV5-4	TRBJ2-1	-	CASSPIGTVLYNEQFF	TGTGCCAGCAGCCCGATTGGGACCGTTTTGTACAATGAGCAGTTCTTC
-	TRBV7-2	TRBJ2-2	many	CASSLAAAGELFF	TGTGCCAGCAGCTTAGCGGCAGCCGGGGAGCTGTTTTTT
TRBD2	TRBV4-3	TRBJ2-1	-	CASSQGTSGLYEQFF	TGCGCCAGCAGCCAAGGGACTAGCGGGCTCTATGAGCAGTTCTTC
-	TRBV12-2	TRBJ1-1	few	CASRFGHLWDREMNTEAFF	TGTGCAAGTCGCTTCGGTCATCTTTGGGACAGGGAAATGAACACTGAAGCTTTCTTT
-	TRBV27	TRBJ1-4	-	CASSRQPNEKLFF	TGTGCCAGCAGTCGTCAGCCTAATGAAAAACTGTTTTTT
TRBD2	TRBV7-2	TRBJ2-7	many	CASRLAGGGLEQYF	TGTGCCAGCAGACTAGCGGGAGGAGGGCTCGAGCAGTACTTC
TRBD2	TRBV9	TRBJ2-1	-	CASSLAGPLEQFF	TGTGCCAGCAGCTTAGCGGGGCCACTGGAGCAGTTCTTC
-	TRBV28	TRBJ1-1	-	CASNAGNVFEAFF	TGTGCCAGCAACGCTGGAAACGTCTTTGAAGCTTTCTTT
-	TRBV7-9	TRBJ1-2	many	CASSPDNYGYTF	TGTGCCAGCAGCCCAGATAACTATGGCTACACCTTC
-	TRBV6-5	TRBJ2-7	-	CASSEQGHEQYF	TGTGCCAGCAGCGAACAGGGACACGAGCAGTACTTC
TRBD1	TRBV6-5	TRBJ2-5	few	CASSRDSDQETQYF	TGTGCCAGCTCCCGGGACAGTGACCAAGAGACCCAGTACTTC
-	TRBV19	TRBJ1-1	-	CASRRGHENTEAFF	TGTGCCAGTAGGAGGGGACACGAGAACACTGAAGCTTTCTTT
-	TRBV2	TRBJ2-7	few	CASVEGPQYEQYF	TGTGCCAGTGTGGAGGGGCCTCAGTACGAGCAGTACTTC
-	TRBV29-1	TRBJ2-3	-	CSAVYLGGTDTQYF	TGCAGCGCAGTATATCTAGGTGGGACAGATACGCAGTATTTT
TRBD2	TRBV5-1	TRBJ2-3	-	CASSLSGVGTDTQYF	TGCGCCAGCAGCTTAAGCGGGGTGGGCACAGATACGCAGTATTTT
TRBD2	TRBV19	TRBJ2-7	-	CASSIRRGSGLAYEQYF	TGTGCCAGTAGTATCAGACGGGGATCCGGACTAGCGTACGAGCAGTACTTC
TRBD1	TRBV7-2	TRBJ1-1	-	CASSLKGGGGTEAFF	TGTGCCAGCAGCTTAAAGGGAGGGGGCGGCACTGAAGCTTTCTTT
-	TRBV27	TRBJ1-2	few	CASGTAPMGYGYTF	TGTGCCAGCGGCACGGCACCCATGGGCTATGGCTACACCTTC
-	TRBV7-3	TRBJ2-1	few	CASSSGLAYNEQFF	TGTGCCAGCAGCTCGGGACTCGCCTACAATGAGCAGTTCTTC
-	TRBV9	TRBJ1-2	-	CASSVGRQDNYGYTF	TGTGCCAGCAGCGTAGGGCGACAGGACAACTATGGCTACACCTTC
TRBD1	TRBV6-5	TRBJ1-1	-	CASSVDRGTEAFF	TGTGCCAGCAGCGTAGACAGGGGCACTGAAGCTTTCTTT
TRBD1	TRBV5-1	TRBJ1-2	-	CASSLSGTGRDYTF	TGCGCCAGCAGCTTGTCTGGGACAGGGAGGGACTACACCTTC
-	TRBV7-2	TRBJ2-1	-	CASSLVVGEGWFF	TGTGCCAGCAGCTTAGTAGTTGGCGAGGGATGGTTCTTC
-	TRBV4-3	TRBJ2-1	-	CASSPSLTDGAGEQFF	TGCGCCAGCAGCCCCTCACTCACGGACGGGGCCGGTGAGCAGTTCTTC
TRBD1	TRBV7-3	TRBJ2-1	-	CASSLTRGRDEQFF	TGTGCCAGCAGCTTAACCAGGGGGCGAGATGAGCAGTTCTTC
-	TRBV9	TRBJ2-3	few	CASSVTGVGTQYF	TGTGCCAGCAGCGTAACGGGGGTTGGTACGCAGTATTTT
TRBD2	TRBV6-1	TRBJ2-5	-	CASSVLAGRQETQYF	TGTGCCAGCAGTGTTCTAGCGGGACGACAAGAGACCCAGTACTTC